What follows are 2 T cell receptor beta chains derived from one specimen sequenced in a study of shared clonotypes between healthy human individuals. Libraries were prepared by immunoSEQ multiplex PCR; TCRdb keeps only in-frame clonotypes and omits some of them. Of fewer than 1.4 million clones in the sample, approximately 78% were seen once. Source material: memory CD4+ T cells from PBMCs. The subset was: CD45RA-negative fraction. These receptors were obtained from a man aged 18 to 29 in good health. Some clones in this sample may be carry-over from other donors' samples.

This clone occurred a few times. The chain recombines TRBV28 with TRBJ1-4, with D possibly TRBD1 on 6 matching bases. Trimming shortened V by 3 bases and J by 5 bases, and 13 bases separated the two germline ends. This CDR3 spans 15 amino acids. The V gene's germline CDR1 is MDHEN and CDR2 SYDVKM. The CDR3 DNA sequence: TGTGCCAGCAGTTTCCTTCAGGGGATGAATGAAAAACTGTTTTTT. It specifies CASSFLQGMNEKLFF. Using reference TRBV28 and TRBJ1-4 for the parts outside the CDR3, the full variable domain is DVKVTQSSRYLVKRTGEKVFLECVQDMDHENMFWYRQDPGLGLRLIYFSYDVKMKEKGDIPEGYSVSREKKERFSLILESASTNQTSMYLCASSFLQGMNEKLFFGSGTQLSVL.

The chain carries TRBV7-2 and TRBJ2-5; 7 bases line up with TRBD2. J gave up 8 bases and V 3 bases, and 6 bases lay outside the gene matches. Germline V gene data show CDR1 as SGHTA and CDR2 as FQGNSA. The length of the CDR3 is 13 residues. CDR3 coding DNA: TGTGCCAGCAGCTTCACTAGCGTCGGAACCCAGTACTTC. This sequence encodes CASSFTSVGTQYF.